This T cell receptor (beta chain) was identified during a study of blood T cell repertoires in COVID-19. Turning to the study itself: The origin of the acute and convalescent COVID-19 samples was the United States, Italy and Spain.

Clones were sequenced by immunoSEQ multiplex PCR, and TCRdb holds only the in-frame ones, with some missing. This sample has about 110,000 clones; around 81% occur once, and the top ten carry under 5%. The receptor comes from a woman in her 70s with acute or convalescent COVID-19. Sequencing input: peripheral blood.

The CDR3 loop reads CASSLRTGAHNEQFF. CDR3 coding DNA: TGTGCCAGCAGCTTAAGGACAGGGGCCCACAATGAGCAGTTCTTC. V and J are TRBV11-3 and TRBJ2-1; 9 nucleotides line up with TRBD1. CDR3 size: 15 residues. From germline, CDR1 is SGHNT and CDR2 YENEEA. V lost 2 bases and J lost 5; bases outside the gene matches: 4.